This TCR beta chain was found in a study of T-cell memory formation after mild COVID-19. 5'RACE primed from the constant segment yielded TCR alpha and TCR beta cDNA libraries bearing sample barcodes and UMIs. MiXCR was run by TCRdb on the 5' RACE reads, yielding one entry per CDR3 protein. The sample carries about 470,000 distinct CDR3 sequences, roughly 20% recorded once. V gave up 0 bases and J gave up 7 bases; unmatched junction bases: 14. Looked up from germline, CDR1 is LGHNA and CDR2 is YNFKEQ. The CDR3 runs 19 residues. Sequencing was done on a sample of PBMCs or a T cell subset sorted from them (not recorded which). The chain combines TRBV4-2 with TRBJ2-3; 12 bases agree with TRBD2. The TCR was taken from an adult woman who had mild COVID-19 (a few samples of this study predate the infection). Cell type and time point are not known. CDR3 bases: TGTGCCAGCAGCCAAGATAGGAGTTTTCTAGCGGGGGGGCCACATACGCAGTATTTT. As protein: CASSQDRSFLAGGPHTQYF.